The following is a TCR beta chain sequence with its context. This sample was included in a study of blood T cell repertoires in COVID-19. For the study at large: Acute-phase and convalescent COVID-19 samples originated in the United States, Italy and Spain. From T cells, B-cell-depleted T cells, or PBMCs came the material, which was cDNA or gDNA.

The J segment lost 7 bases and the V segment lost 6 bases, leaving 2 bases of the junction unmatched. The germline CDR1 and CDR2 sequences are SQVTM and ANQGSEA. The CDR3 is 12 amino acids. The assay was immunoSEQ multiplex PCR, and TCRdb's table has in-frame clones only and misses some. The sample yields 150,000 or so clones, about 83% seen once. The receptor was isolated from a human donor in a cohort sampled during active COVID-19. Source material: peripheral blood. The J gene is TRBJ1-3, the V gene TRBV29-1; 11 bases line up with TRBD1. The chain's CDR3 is CSVRDRGNTIYF. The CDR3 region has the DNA TGCAGCGTCCGGGACAGGGGGAACACCATATATTTT.